The 2 T cell receptor beta chains reported below all come from one sample, sequenced in a study of blood T cell repertoires in COVID-19. Produced via immunoSEQ multiplex PCR; TCRdb's table is partial and in-frame only. The sample lists approximately 300,000 clones, approximately 92% occurring once. Sequenced: peripheral blood. The receptor set was obtained from a woman aged 30 to 39 with COVID-19, enrolled during active disease.

This clone was found once. V and J are TRBV12-5 and TRBJ2-1, with 7 bases aligning to TRBD1. Germline lookup yields CDR1 LGHNT and CDR2 FRNRAP. The CDR3 has 14 amino acids. The V gene end was trimmed by 5 bases and the J gene end by 4 bases; junction bases not matched to a gene: 5. The CDR3 DNA reads as TGTGCTAGTGGTCCCCGGGACAGATACAATGAGCAGTTCTTC. It codes for CASGPRDRYNEQFF.

The chain uses TRBV27 and TRBJ2-3; the D is unclear. CDR3 size: 13 residues. Germline V gene data show CDR1 as MNHEY and CDR2 as SMNVEV (reference sequence). V gave up 5 bases and J gave up 0 bases, with 6 bases separating them. Here the CDR3 reads CASSPISTDTQYF. CDR3 coding DNA: TGTGCCAGCAGTCCCATTAGCACAGATACGCAGTATTTT.